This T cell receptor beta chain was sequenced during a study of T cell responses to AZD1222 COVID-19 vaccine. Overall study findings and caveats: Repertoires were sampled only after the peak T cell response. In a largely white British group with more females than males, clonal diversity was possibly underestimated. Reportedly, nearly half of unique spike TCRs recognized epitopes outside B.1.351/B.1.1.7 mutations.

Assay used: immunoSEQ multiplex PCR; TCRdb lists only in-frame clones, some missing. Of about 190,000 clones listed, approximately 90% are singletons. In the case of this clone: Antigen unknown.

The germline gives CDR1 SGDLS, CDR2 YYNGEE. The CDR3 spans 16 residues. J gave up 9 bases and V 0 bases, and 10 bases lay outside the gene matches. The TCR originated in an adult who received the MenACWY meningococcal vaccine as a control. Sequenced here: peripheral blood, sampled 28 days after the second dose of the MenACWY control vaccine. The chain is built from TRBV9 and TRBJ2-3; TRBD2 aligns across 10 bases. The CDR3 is CASSVESLAGVGTQYF. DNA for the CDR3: TGTGCCAGCAGCGTAGAATCCCTAGCGGGAGTCGGAACGCAGTATTTT.